This T cell receptor beta chain was recorded in a study of beta chain features in type 1 diabetes. Across the study: There was similarity between patients and healthy donors in age, gender and cell yields. Overall study results and limits: The study found moderately but significantly shorter TCRB CDR3s in all four CD4+ subsets of Type 1 diabetes patients. High TCR expression in some cells could lead to their over-representation in cDNA sequencing.

Sorted populations all exceeded 95% purity. The isolated RNA, all of it, was reverse transcribed, so expressed TCRB transcripts were what got sequenced. This table comes from immunoSEQ multiplex PCR, and its TCRdb copy is limited to in-frame clones, with some not included. The sample has some 180,000 clones, roughly an eighth seen once; the top ten hold 0.62%. V was clipped by 3 bases and J by 8 bases; unmatched bases: 6. From germline, CDR1 is SGHAT and CDR2 FQNNGV. The CDR3 sequence is 13 residues long. Note on this clone: Its target is not known.

The chain is built from TRBV11-2 and TRBJ1-2, with TRBD1 matching over 7 bases. Sequencing was carried out using central memory CD4+ T cells from blood. The receptor was derived from a woman between 18 and 29 years old in good health. For the CDR3, the DNA is TGTGCCAGCAGCTTGGCCGGGACAGTCGGCTACACCTTC. Protein: CASSLAGTVGYTF.